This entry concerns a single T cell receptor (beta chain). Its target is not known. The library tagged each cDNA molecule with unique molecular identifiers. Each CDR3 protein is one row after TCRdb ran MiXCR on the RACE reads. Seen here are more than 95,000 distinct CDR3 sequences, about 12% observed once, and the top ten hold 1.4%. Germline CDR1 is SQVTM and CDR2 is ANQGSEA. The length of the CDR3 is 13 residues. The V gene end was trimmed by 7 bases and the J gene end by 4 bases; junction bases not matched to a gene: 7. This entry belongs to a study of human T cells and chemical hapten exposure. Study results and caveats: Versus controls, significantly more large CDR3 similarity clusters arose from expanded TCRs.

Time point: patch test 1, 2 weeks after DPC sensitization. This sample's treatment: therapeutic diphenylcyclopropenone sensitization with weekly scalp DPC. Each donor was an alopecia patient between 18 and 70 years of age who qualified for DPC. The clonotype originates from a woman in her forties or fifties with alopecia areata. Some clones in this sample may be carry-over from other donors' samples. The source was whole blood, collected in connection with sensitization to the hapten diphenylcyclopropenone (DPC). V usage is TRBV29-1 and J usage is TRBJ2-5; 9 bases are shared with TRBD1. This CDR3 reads CSGRGQGRETQYF. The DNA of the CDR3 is TGCAGCGGACGCGGACAGGGGCGAGAGACCCAGTACTTC.